This T cell receptor beta chain derives from a study of blood T cell repertoires in COVID-19. Using immunoSEQ multiplex PCR, the repertoire was profiled, and TCRdb retains in-frame clones only, with some absent. The sample carries 280,000 or so clones, roughly 86% recorded once. Per germline, CDR1 LGHDT and CDR2 YNNKEL (reference sequence). This CDR3 is built from 13 residues. The V segment lost 3 bases and the J segment 7 bases; nucleotides outside the gene matches: 5. Sample: peripheral blood. The clonotype was recovered from a woman aged 25 to 39 who had recovered from COVID-19. The V and J genes are TRBV3-1 (or the pseudogene TRBV3-2) and TRBJ1-1, with TRBD1 identical over 7 bases. CDR3 nucleotide sequence: TGTGCCAGCAGCCATCCGGGACAGAATGAAGCTTTCTTT. Translation gives CASSHPGQNEAFF.